This passage covers 21 T cell receptor beta chains from one sample sequenced in a study of blood T cell repertoires in COVID-19. Profiled with immunoSEQ multiplex PCR; TCRdb holds only in-frame clones, not every one. The data hold about 180,000 clones, with about 89% observed a single time. Input material: peripheral blood. These receptor sequences come from a man between 18 and 29 years old who had recovered from COVID-19.

CDR3 in DNA: TGTGCCATCAGCCCCGGTCAGGGCCTGATTAACTATGGCTACACCTTC. Protein sequence: CAISPGQGLINYGYTF. The chain employs TRBV10-3 and TRBJ1-2; possibly TRBD1 for D (5 bases). V lost 6 bases, J lost 1 base, and 18 bases lay in between. The CDR3 sequence is 16 residues long. Germline CDR1 ENHRY, CDR2 SYGVKD.

The chain recombines TRBV5-1 with TRBJ2-5, with TRBD2 identical over 10 bases. Germline loops: CDR1 SGHRS, CDR2 YFSETQ. The CDR3 sequence is 17 residues long. V trimming: 0 bases; J trimming: 5 bases; junction bases outside the gene matches: 10. CDR3 amino acids: CASSLGLAGVGVETQYF. The CDR3, as DNA: TGCGCCAGCAGCTTGGGCCTAGCGGGAGTTGGGGTGGAGACCCAGTACTTC.

This clone was detected once. The rearrangement uses TRBV7-2 and TRBJ2-7, with 15 bases lining up with TRBD2. V trimming: 4 bases; J trimming: 7 bases; junction bases outside the gene matches: 2. CDR1 is SGHTA and CDR2 is FQGNSA in the germline V gene. CDR3 length: 14 amino acids. The CDR3 loop reads CASSSGLAGGEQYF. Here the CDR3 DNA reads TGTGCCAGCAGCTCGGGACTAGCGGGAGGTGAGCAGTACTTC.

The chain carries TRBV13 and TRBJ2-4; perhaps TRBD2 as D (5 bases). Germline values: CDR1 PRHDT, CDR2 FYEKMQ (reference sequence). Trimming cost V 0 bases and J 6 bases, with 12 bases left between them. CDR3 length: 15 amino acids. The CDR3 DNA is TGTGCCAGCAGCTTAGGCCGACGGGATGGAAACATTCAGTACTTC. Protein sequence: CASSLGRRDGNIQYF. Complete variable domain (other parts from reference TRBV13 and TRBJ2-4): AAGVIQSPRHLIKEKRETATLKCYPIPRHDTVYWYQQGPGQDPQFLISFYEKMQSDKGSIPDRFSAQQFSDYHSELNMSSLELGDSALYFCASSLGRRDGNIQYFGAGTRLSVL.

This clone has just one count. The J gene is TRBJ1-2, the V gene TRBV15, with 8 nucleotides matching TRBD1. Germline V gene lookup returns CDR1 LNHNV and CDR2 YYDKDF (reference sequence). The CDR3 covers 14 residues. The junction had 5 bases not matched to a gene; V was cut back by 6 bases and J by 2 bases. The DNA of the CDR3 is TGTGCCACCAGTTGGGACAGGCGAAACTATGGCTACACCTTC. Residues: CATSWDRRNYGYTF. The full variable domain, its missing parts supplied by reference TRBV15 and TRBJ1-2, is DAMVIQNPRYQVTQFGKPVTLSCSQTLNHNVMYWYQQKSSQAPKLLFHYYDKDFNNEADTPDNFQSRRPNTSFCFLDIRSPGLGDTAMYLCATSWDRRNYGYTFGSGTRLTVV.

This chain links TRBV30 with TRBJ1-6, with unresolved D. With 4 bases removed from V and 8 bases from J, the gap between germline ends came to 15 bases. The germline V gene has CDR1 GTSNPN and CDR2 SVGIG (reference sequence). The CDR3 has 14 residues. CDR3 sequence (DNA): TGTGCCTGGAACGGTGGGAGGGTGGATTCACCCCTCCACTTT. It is translated as CAWNGGRVDSPLHF. Full variable domain (rest looked up from reference TRBV30 and TRBJ1-6): SQTIHQWPATLVQPVGSPLSLECTVEGTSNPNLYWYRQAAGRGLQLLFYSVGIGQISSEVPQNLSASRPQDRQFILSSKKLLLSDSGFYLCAWNGGRVDSPLHFGNGTRLTVT.

The chain uses TRBV4-3 and TRBJ2-7; D might be TRBD2 (7 bases). Trimming pared 0 bases from V and 4 bases from J, leaving 13 bases between. This CDR3 contains 15 residues. Germline assignment: CDR1 LGHNA and CDR2 YSLEER. In nucleotides, the CDR3 is TGCGCCAGCAGCCAAGAATGGGGGGGCTGGTACGAGCAGTACTTC. Protein product: CASSQEWGGWYEQYF.

CDR3 nucleotides: TGTGCCAGCAGCGTAGAAGCGGGAGTAAGGAATGAGCAGTTCTTC. It yields the protein CASSVEAGVRNEQFF. The J gene is TRBJ2-1, the V gene TRBV9; 8 bases line up with TRBD2. Germline CDR1 is SGDLS and CDR2 is YYNGEE. Germline trimming cut 0 bases from V and 7 bases from J; bases unmatched to any gene: 6. CDR3 length equals 15 residues.

The genes are TRBV19 and TRBJ2-6; D is unresolved. V was trimmed by 6 bases and J by 0 bases, leaving 9 bases between them. From germline, CDR1 is LNHDA and CDR2 SQIVND (reference sequence). The CDR3 totals 15 residues. In DNA form, the CDR3 reads TGTGCCAGTAGAGAGAGAGTCTCTGGGGCCAACGTCCTGACTTTC. Encoded protein: CASRERVSGANVLTF. The whole variable domain, remainder taken from reference TRBV19 and TRBJ2-6, is DGGITQSPKYLFRKEGQNVTLSCEQNLNHDAMYWYRQDPGQGLRLIYYSQIVNDFQKGDIAEGYSVSREKKESFPLTVTSAQKNPTAFYLCASRERVSGANVLTFGAGSRLTVL.

The chain links TRBV11-3 to TRBJ1-5; 7 bases fit TRBD1. Trimming cost V 4 bases and J 5 bases; bases outside gene matches: 14. Germline loops: CDR1 SGHNT, CDR2 YENEEA. The CDR3 runs 17 residues. CDR3 in DNA: TGTGCCAGCAGCTATGGCCTAGGGACAGCAGAAGATCAGCCCCAGCATTTT. This encodes CASSYGLGTAEDQPQHF.

A word on this clone: At one end, the junction sequence differs from germline, possibly due to a read error. The chain links TRBV20-1 to TRBJ2-1; 10 bases are a match to TRBD2. From germline, CDR1 is DFQATT and CDR2 SNEGSKA (reference sequence). This CDR3 has 11 residues. The CDR3 reads CSAGPGTSALF. Here the CDR3 DNA reads TGCAGTGCTGGCCCCGGGACTAGCGCACTCTTC.

The chain is built from TRBV28 and TRBJ1-6; D might be TRBD1 (5 bases). V was clipped by 6 bases and J by 8 bases, with 11 bases between them. This CDR3 comprises 13 residues. Looked up from germline, CDR1 is MDHEN and CDR2 is SYDVKM. CDR3 in DNA: TGTGCCAGCAGGCAGGGTTGGGATTCACCCCTCCACTTT. This sequence encodes CASRQGWDSPLHF.

A remark on this clone: In the same sample, other DNA sequences code for this CDR3. V usage is TRBV7-2 and J usage is TRBJ2-7; 7 positions match TRBD1. J gave up 2 bases and V 1 base, and 2 bases lay outside the gene matches. CDR3 length equals 14 residues. Germline V gives CDR1 SGHTA, CDR2 FQGNSA. In DNA form, the CDR3 reads TGTGCCAGCAGCTTAGGACAGGGAGCCTACGAGCAGTACTTC. Encoded protein: CASSLGQGAYEQYF.

The chain uses TRBV11-2 and TRBJ1-2; the D gene is possibly TRBD1 (6 bases). The CDR3 contains 14 residues. Germline loops: CDR1 SGHAT, CDR2 FQNNGV. V dropped 4 bases and J dropped 8 bases, with 17 bases sitting between them. The CDR3 DNA is TGTGCCAGCAGCTCGTCCCGGGACACGGGGGGCTACACCTTC. It encodes CASSSSRDTGGYTF. The variable domain in full, with the rest retrieved from reference TRBV11-2 and TRBJ1-2, is EAGVAQSPRYKIIEKRQSVAFWCNPISGHATLYWYQQILGQGPKLLIQFQNNGVVDDSQLPKDRFSAERLKGVDSTLKIQPAKLEDSAVYLCASSSSRDTGGYTFGSGTRLTVV.

This chain uses TRBV27 with TRBJ1-1; D remains unclear. CDR1 and CDR2 (germline): MNHEY, SMNVEV (reference sequence). The ends were cut back, 2 bases at V and 1 base at J, with 8 bases in the middle. The CDR3 has 14 residues. Here the CDR3 reads CASSLTRGNTEAFF. The CDR3 DNA reads as TGTGCCAGCAGTTTAACCCGAGGGAACACTGAAGCTTTCTTT.

The chain carries TRBV7-6 and TRBJ2-1; perhaps TRBD2 as D (5 bases). This CDR3 region has 14 residues. The V and J ends lost 2 bases and 3 bases respectively, with 8 bases between them. The germline V gene encodes CDR1 SGHVS and CDR2 FNYEAQ. CDR3 sequence reads: CASSLPSGYNEQFF. In nucleotides, the CDR3 is TGTGCCAGCAGCTTACCGAGCGGCTACAATGAGCAGTTCTTC.

The chain's CDR3 is CASSGMRQETQYF. The DNA of the CDR3 is TGTGCCAGCAGTGGTATGCGTCAAGAGACCCAGTACTTC. The genes are TRBV7-2 and TRBJ2-5; D not certain. Germline values: CDR1 SGHTA, CDR2 FQGNSA. V shed 6 bases and J shed 2 bases, with 10 bases lying between them. The CDR3 has 13 amino acids.

The chain joins TRBV20-1 to TRBJ2-7; D is unclear. Germline V CDR1 and CDR2: DFQATT, SNEGSKA (reference sequence). CDR3 length: 11 amino acids. The germline V and J ends were trimmed by 5 bases and 0 bases, with 5 bases remaining between them. This CDR3 is CSASSSYEQYF. The CDR3 DNA is TGCAGTGCTTCTAGCTCCTACGAGCAGTACTTC.

The chain combines TRBV6-5 with TRBJ2-7; 7 positions match TRBD1. This CDR3 region has 14 residues. Trimming at V came to 2 bases and at J to 0 bases, leaving 1 base not matched to a gene. From germline, CDR1 is MNHEY and CDR2 SVGAGI. The CDR3 DNA reads as TGTGCCAGCAGTTACCGGGACAGCTCCTACGAGCAGTACTTC. Protein product: CASSYRDSSYEQYF.

The chain employs TRBV6-6 and TRBJ2-3; D may be TRBD2 (6 bases). Trimming left V 7 bases short and J 11 bases short, with 13 bases between. The CDR3 is made up of 11 amino acids. Germline values: CDR1 MNHNY, CDR2 SVGAGI (reference sequence). CDR3 coding DNA: TGTGCCAGCAAATGGACTACCTGGCAGTATTTT. Its translation: CASKWTTWQYF.

Only a few counts were recorded for this clone. The V call is TRBV4-1, the J call TRBJ2-3, with D possibly matching TRBD1 (7 bases). The CDR3 runs 17 residues. CDR1 is MGHRA and CDR2 is YSYEKL in the germline V gene. The V and J ends lost 2 bases and 2 bases respectively, with 17 bases between them. The CDR3 DNA sequence: TGCGCCAGCAGCCAAAGGGCGGGGACAGATTACACAGATACGCAGTATTTT. It is translated as CASSQRAGTDYTDTQYF.